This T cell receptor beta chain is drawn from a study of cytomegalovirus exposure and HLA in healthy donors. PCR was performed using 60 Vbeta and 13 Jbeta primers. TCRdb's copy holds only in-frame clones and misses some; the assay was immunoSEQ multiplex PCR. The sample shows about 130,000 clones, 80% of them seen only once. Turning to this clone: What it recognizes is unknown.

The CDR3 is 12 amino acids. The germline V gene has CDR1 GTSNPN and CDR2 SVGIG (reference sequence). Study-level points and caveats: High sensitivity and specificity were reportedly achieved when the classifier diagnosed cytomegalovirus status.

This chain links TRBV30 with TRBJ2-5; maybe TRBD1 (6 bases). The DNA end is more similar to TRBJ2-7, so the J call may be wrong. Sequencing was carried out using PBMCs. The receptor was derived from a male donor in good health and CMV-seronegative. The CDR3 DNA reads TGTGCCTGGAGTCCGACAGGATCCGAGCAGTACTTC. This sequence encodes CAWSPTGSEQYF.